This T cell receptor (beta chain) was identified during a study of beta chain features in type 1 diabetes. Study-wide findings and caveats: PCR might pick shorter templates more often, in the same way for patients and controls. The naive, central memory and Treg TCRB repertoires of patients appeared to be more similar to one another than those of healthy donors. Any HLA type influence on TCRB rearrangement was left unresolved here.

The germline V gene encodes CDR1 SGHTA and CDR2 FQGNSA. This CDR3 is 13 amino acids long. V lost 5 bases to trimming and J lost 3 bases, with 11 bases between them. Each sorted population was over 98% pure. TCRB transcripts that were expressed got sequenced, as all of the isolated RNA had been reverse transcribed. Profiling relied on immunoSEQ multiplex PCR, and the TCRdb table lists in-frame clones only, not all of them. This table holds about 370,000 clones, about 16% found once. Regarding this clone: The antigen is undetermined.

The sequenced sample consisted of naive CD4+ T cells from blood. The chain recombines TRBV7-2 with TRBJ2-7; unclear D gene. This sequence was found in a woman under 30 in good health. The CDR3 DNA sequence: TGTGCCAGCAGCCCCCATGAGGTCTACGAGCAGTACTTC. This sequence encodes CASSPHEVYEQYF.